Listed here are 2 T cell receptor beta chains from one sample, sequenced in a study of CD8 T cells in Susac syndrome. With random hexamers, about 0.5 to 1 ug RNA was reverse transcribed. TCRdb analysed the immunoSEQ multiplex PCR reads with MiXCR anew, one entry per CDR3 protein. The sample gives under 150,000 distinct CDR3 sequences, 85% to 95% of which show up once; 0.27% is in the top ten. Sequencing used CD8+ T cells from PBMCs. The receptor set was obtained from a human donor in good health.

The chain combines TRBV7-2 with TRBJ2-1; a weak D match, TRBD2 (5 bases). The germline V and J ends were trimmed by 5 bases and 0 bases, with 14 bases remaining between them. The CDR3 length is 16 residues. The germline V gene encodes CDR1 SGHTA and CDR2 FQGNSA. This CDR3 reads CASSGTAVSSYNEQFF. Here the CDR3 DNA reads TGTGCCAGCAGCGGAACAGCGGTTAGCTCCTACAATGAGCAGTTCTTC. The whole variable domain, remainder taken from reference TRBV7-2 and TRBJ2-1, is GAGVSQSPSNKVTEKGKDVELRCDPISGHTALYWYRQSLGQGLEFLIYFQGNSAPDKSGLPSDRFSAERTGGSVSTLTIQRTQQEDSAVYLCASSGTAVSSYNEQFFGPGTRLTVL.

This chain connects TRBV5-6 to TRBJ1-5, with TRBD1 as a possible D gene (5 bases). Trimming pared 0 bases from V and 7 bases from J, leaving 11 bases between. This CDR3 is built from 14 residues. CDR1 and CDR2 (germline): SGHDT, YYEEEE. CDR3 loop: CASSLAAGRQPQHF. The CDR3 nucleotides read TGTGCCAGCAGCTTGGCAGCAGGGAGGCAGCCCCAGCATTTT.